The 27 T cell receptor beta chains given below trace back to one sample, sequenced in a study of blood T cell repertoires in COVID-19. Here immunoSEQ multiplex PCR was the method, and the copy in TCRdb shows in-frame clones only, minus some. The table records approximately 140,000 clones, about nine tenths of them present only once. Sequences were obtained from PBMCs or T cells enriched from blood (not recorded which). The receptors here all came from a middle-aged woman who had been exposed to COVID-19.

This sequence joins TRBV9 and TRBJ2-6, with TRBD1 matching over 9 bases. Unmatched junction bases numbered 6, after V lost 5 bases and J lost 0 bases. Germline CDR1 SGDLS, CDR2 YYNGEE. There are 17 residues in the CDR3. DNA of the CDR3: TGTGCCAGCAGGCCGGGACAGGGAGTCTCTGGGGCCAACGTCCTGACTTTC. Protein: CASRPGQGVSGANVLTF.

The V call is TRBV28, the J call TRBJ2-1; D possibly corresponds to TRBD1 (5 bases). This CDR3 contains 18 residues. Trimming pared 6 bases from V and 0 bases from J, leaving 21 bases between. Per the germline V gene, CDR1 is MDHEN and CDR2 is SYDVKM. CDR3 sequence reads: CASSLGLVLSSSYNEQFF. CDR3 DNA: TGTGCCAGCAGCCTGGGGCTAGTGCTAAGCAGCTCCTACAATGAGCAGTTCTTC. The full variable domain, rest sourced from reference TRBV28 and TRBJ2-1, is DVKVTQSSRYLVKRTGEKVFLECVQDMDHENMFWYRQDPGLGLRLIYFSYDVKMKEKGDIPEGYSVSREKKERFSLILESASTNQTSMYLCASSLGLVLSSSYNEQFFGPGTRLTVL.

The CDR3 sequence is CASSQQGARTEKLFF. CDR3 sequence (DNA): TGCGCCAGCAGCCAACAGGGGGCACGGACTGAAAAACTGTTTTTT. V usage is TRBV4-1 and J usage is TRBJ1-4; the match to TRBD1 covers 8 bases. Germline V gene lookup returns CDR1 MGHRA and CDR2 YSYEKL. This CDR3 region has 15 residues. Trimming at V came to 2 bases and at J to 7 bases, leaving 6 bases not matched to a gene.

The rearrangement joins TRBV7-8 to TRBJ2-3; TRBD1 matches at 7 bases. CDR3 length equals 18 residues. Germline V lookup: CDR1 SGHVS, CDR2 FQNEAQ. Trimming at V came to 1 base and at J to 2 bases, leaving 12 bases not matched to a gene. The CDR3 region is CASSLVGVKDRHTDTQYF. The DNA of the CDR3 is TGTGCCAGCAGCTTAGTTGGGGTTAAGGACAGGCACACAGATACGCAGTATTTT.

CDR3 loop: CASSPYYQPQHF. The CDR3 DNA sequence: TGTGCCAGCAGTCCTTATTATCAGCCCCAGCATTTT. This chain joins TRBV2 and TRBJ1-5; D not certain. CDR1 and CDR2 (germline): SNHLY, FYNNEI. The CDR3 is 12 amino acids. With 5 bases removed from V and 5 bases from J, the gap between germline ends came to 7 bases. The full variable domain, in which reference TRBV2 and TRBJ1-5 provide the parts outside the CDR3, is EPEVTQTPSHQVTQMGQEVILRCVPISNHLYFYWYRQILGQKVEFLVSFYNNEISEKSEIFDDQFSVERPDGSNFTLKIRSTKLEDSAMYFCASSPYYQPQHFGDGTRLSIL.

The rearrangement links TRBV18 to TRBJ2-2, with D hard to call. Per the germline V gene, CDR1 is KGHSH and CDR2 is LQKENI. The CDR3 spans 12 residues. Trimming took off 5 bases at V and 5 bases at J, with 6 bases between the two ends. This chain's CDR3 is CASSINTGELFF. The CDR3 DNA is TGTGCCAGCTCAATAAATACCGGGGAGCTGTTTTTT.

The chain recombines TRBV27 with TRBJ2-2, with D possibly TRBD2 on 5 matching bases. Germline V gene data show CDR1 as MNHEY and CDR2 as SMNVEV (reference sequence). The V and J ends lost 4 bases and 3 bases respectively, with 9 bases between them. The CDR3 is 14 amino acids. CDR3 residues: CASSWRRDTGELFF. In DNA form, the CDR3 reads TGTGCCAGCAGTTGGCGGCGGGACACCGGGGAGCTGTTTTTT.

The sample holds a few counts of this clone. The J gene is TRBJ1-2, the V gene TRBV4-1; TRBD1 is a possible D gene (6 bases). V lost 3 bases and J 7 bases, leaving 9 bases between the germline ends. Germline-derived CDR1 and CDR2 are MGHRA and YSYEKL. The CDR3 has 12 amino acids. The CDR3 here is CASSQGAAGYTF. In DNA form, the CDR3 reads TGCGCCAGCAGCCAGGGGGCGGCTGGCTACACCTTC.

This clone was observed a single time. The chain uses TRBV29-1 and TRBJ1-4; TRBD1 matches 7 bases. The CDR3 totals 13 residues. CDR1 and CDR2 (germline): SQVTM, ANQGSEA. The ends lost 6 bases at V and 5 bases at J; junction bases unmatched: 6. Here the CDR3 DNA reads TGCAGCGTCAAGGGGGCAGTCAATGAAAAACTGTTTTTT. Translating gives CSVKGAVNEKLFF.

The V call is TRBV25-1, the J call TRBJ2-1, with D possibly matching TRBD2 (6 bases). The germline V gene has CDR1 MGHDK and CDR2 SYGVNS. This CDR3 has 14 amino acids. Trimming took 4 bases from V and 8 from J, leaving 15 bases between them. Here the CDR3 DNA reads TGTGCCAGCAGTGGATATTACGGAGGGCATGAGCAGTTCTTC. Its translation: CASSGYYGGHEQFF.

The CDR3: CASSMRAVEYTEAFF. The CDR3, as DNA: TGTGCCAGTAGTATGAGGGCCGTTGAGTACACTGAAGCTTTCTTT. V is TRBV19 and J is TRBJ1-1; D unresolved. The V end lost 3 bases, the J end lost 3 bases, and 14 bases lay between the germline ends. In germline, CDR1 is LNHDA, CDR2 SQIVND (reference sequence). CDR3 length equals 15 residues.

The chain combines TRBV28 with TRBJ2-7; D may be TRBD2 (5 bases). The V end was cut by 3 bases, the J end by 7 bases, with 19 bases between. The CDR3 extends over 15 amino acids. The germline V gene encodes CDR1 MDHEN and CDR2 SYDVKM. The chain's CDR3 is CASSFSRASTGEQYF. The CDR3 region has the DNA TGTGCCAGCAGTTTTTCAAGGGCCTCTACGGGGGAGCAGTACTTC.

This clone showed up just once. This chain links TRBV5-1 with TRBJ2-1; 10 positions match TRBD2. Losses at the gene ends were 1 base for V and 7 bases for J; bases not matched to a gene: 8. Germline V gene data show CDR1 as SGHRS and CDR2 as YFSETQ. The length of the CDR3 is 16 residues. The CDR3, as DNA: TGCGCCAGCAGCTTGTCACCCGGACTAGCGGAAAATGAGCAGTTCTTC. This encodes CASSLSPGLAENEQFF.

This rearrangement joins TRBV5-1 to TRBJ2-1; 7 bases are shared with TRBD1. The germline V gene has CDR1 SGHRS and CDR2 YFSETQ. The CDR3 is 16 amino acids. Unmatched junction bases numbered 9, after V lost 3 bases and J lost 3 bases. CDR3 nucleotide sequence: TGCGCCAGCAGCTCTCGGGACAGTTCCTACTACAATGAGCAGTTCTTC. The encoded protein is CASSSRDSSYYNEQFF.

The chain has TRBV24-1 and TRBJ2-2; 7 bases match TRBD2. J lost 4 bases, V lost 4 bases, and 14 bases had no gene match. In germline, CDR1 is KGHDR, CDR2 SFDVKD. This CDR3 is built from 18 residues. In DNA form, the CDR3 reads TGTGCCACCAGTGACCCCGGACCCGCGGGAGCGGGCACCGGGGAGCTGTTTTTT. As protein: CATSDPGPAGAGTGELFF.

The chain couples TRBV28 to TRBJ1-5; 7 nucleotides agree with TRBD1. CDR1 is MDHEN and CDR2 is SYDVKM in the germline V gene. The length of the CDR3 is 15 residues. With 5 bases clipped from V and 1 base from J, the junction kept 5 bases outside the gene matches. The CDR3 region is CASSRQGGSNQPQHF. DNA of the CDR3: TGTGCCAGCAGTCGACAGGGAGGAAGCAATCAGCCCCAGCATTTT.

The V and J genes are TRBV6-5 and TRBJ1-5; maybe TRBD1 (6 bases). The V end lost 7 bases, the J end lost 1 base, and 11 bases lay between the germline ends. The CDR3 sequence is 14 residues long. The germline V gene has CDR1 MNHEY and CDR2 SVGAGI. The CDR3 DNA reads TGTGCCAGCACCGGAACAGGGAGCAATCAGCCCCAGCATTTT. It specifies CASTGTGSNQPQHF.

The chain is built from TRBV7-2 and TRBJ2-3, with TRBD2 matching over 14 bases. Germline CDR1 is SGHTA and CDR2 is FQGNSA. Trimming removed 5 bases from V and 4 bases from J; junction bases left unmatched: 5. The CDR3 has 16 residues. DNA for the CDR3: TGTGCCAGCAGCGAGGGACTAGCGGGAGAAGCAGATACGCAGTATTTT. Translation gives CASSEGLAGEADTQYF.

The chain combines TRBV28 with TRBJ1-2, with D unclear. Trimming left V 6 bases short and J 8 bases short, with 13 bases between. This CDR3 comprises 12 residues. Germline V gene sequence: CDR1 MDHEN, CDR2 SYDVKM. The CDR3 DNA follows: TGTGCCAGCAGGCAATATTTGGGCGGCTACACCTTC. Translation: CASRQYLGGYTF.

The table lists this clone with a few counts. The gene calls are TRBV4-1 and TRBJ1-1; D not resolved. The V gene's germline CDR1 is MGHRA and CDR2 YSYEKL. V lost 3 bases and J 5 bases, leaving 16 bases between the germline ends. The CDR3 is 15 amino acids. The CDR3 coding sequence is TGCGCCAGCAGCCACGGGATATTAACGAAAACTGAAGCTTTCTTT. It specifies CASSHGILTKTEAFF.

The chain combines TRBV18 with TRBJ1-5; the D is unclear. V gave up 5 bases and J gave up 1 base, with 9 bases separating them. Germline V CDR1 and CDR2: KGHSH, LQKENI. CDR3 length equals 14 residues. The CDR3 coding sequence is TGTGCCAGCTCATCGAAAGCGAGCAATCAGCCCCAGCATTTT. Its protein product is CASSSKASNQPQHF.

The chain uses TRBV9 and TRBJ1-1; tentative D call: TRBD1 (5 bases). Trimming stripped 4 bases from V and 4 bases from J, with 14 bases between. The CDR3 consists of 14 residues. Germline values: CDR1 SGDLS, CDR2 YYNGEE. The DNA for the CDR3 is TGTGCCAGCAGCCTTTCGGGGGGGGGCACTGAAGCTTTCTTT. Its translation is CASSLSGGGTEAFF.

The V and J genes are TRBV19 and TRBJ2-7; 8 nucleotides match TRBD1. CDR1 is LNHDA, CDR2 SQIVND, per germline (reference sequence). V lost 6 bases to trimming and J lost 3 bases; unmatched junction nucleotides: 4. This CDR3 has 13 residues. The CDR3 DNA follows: TGTGCCAGTAGCCTAGGACAGGGCTACGAGCAGTACTTC. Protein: CASSLGQGYEQYF.

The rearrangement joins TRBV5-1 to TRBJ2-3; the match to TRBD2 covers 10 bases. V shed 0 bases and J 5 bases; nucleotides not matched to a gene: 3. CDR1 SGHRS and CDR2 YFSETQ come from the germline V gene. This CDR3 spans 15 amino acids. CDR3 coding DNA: TGCGCCAGCAGCTTGGATTGGACTAGCGGAGATACGCAGTATTTT. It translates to CASSLDWTSGDTQYF. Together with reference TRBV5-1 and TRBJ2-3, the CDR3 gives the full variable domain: KAGVTQTPRYLIKTRGQQVTLSCSPISGHRSVSWYQQTPGQGLQFLFEYFSETQRNKGNFPGRFSGRQFSNSRSEMNVSTLELGDSALYLCASSLDWTSGDTQYFGPGTRLTVL.

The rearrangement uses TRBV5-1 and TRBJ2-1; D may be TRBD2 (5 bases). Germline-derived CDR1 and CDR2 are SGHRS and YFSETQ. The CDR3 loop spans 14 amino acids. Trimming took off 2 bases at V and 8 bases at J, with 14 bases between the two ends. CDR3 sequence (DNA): TGCGCCAGCAGCTTTCTAGGAGGACGGGATGAGCAGTTCTTC. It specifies CASSFLGGRDEQFF.

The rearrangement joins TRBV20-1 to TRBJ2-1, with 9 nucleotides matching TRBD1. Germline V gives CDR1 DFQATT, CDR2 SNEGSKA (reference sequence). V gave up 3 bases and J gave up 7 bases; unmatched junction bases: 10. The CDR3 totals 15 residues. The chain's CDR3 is CSASRRDRVENEQFF. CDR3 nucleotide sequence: TGCAGTGCTAGTCGGAGGGACAGGGTTGAGAATGAGCAGTTCTTC.

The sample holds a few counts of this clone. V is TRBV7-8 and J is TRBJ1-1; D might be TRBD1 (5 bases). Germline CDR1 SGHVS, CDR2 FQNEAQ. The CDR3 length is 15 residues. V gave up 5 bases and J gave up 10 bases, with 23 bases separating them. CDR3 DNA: TGTGCCAGCAGCCCCGCAGAAGTCGGACACCTTGGAGCTTTCTTT. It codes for CASSPAEVGHLGAFF. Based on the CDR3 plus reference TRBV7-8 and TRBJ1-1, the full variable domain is GAGVSQSPRYKVAKRGQDVALRCDPISGHVSLFWYQQALGQGPEFLTYFQNEAQLDKSGLPSDRFFAERPEGSVSTLKIQRTQQEDSAVYLCASSPAEVGHLGAFFGQGTRLTVV.